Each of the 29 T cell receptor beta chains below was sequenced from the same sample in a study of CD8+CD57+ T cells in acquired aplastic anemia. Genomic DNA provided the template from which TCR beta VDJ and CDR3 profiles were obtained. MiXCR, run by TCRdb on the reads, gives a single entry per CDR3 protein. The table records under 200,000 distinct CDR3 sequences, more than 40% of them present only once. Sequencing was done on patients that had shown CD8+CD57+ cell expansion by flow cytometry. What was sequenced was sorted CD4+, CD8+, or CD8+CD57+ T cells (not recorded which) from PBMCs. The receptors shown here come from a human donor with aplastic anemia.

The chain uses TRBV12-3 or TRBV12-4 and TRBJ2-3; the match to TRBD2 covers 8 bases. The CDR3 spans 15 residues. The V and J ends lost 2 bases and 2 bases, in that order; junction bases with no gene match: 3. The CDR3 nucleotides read TGTGCCAGCAGTTTACTAGCGGGCCTCACAGATACGCAGTATTTT. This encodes CASSLLAGLTDTQYF.

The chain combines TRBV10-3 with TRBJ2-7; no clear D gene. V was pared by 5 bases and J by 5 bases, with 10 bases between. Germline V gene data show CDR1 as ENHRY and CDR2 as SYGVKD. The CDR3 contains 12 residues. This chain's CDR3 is CAISLHANEQYF. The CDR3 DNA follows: TGTGCCATCAGTTTACACGCCAACGAGCAGTACTTC.

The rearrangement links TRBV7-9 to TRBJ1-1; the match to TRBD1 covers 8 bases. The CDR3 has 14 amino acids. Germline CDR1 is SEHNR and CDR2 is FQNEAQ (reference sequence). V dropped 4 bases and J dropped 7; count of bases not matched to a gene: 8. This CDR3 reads CASSSRQGTDEAFF. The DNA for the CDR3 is TGTGCCAGCAGCTCACGACAGGGGACGGATGAAGCTTTCTTT.

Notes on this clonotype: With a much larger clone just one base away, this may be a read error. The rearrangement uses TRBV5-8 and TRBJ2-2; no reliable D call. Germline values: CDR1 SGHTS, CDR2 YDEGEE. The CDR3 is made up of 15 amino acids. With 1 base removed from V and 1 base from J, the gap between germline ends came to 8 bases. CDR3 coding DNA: TGTGCCAGCAGCTTGATGGAAAGGAACACCGGGGAGCTGTTTTTT. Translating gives CASSLMERNTGELFF.

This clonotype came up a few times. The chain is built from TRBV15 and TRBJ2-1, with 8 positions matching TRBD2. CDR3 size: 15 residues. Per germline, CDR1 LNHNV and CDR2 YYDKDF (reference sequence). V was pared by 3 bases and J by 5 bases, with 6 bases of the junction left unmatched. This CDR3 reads CATSSGGVGNNEQFF. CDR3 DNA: TGTGCCACCAGCAGCGGGGGGGTGGGTAACAATGAGCAGTTCTTC.

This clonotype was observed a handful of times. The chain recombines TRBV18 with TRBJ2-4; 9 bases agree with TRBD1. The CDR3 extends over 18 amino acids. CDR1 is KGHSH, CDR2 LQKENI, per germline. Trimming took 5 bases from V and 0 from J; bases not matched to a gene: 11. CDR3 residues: CASSSTGTGSVAKNIQYF. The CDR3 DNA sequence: TGTGCCAGCTCATCCACCGGGACAGGGTCGGTAGCCAAAAACATTCAGTACTTC.

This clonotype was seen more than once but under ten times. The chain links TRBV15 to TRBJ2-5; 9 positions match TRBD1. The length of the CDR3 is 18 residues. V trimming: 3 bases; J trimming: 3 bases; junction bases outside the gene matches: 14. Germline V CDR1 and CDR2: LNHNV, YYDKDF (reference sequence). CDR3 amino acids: CATSSHALGQGHEETQYF. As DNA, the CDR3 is TGTGCCACCAGCAGCCACGCCTTGGGACAGGGCCATGAAGAGACCCAGTACTTC.

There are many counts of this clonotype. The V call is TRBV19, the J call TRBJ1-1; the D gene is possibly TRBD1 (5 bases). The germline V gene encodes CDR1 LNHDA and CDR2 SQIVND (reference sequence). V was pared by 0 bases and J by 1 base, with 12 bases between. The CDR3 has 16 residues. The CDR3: CASSIDRGLPNTEAFF. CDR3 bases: TGTGCCAGTAGTATAGATCGGGGACTTCCGAACACTGAAGCTTTCTTT.

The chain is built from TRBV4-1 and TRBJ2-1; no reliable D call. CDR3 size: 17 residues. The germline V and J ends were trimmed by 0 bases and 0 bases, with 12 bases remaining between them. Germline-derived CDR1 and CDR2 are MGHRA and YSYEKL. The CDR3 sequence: CASSQDHTLSSYNEQFF. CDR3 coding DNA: TGCGCCAGCAGCCAAGATCATACCCTTAGCTCCTACAATGAGCAGTTCTTC.

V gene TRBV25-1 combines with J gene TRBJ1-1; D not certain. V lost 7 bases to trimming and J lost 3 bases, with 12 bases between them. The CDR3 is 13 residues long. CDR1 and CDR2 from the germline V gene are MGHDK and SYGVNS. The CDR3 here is CASTKVRDTEAFF. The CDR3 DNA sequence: TGTGCCAGCACTAAGGTCCGGGACACTGAAGCTTTCTTT.

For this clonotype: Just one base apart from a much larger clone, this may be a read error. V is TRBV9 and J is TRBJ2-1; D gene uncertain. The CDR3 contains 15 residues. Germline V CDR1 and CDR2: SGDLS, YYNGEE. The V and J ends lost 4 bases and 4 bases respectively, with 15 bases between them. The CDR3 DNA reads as TGTGCCAGCAGCCTAGGCAGCCGTTCGTACAATGAGCAGTTCTTC. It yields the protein CASSLGSRSYNEQFF.

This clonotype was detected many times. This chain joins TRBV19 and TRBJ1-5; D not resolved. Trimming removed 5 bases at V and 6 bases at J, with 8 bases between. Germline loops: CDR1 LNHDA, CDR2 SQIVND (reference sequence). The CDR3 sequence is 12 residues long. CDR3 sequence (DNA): TGTGCCAGTAGTTCGGGATTTCAGCCCCAGCATTTT. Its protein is CASSSGFQPQHF.

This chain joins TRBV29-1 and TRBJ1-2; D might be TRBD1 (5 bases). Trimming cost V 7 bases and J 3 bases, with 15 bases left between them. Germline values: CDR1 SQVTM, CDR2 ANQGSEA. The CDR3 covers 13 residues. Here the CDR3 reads CSAVGDLYYGYTF. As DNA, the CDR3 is TGCAGCGCGGTGGGGGACCTCTACTATGGCTACACCTTC.

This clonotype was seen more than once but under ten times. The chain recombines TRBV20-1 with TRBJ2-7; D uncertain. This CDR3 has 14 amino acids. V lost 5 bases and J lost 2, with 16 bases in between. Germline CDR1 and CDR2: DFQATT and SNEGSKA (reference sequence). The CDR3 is CSADSPDETYEQYF. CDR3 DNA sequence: TGCAGTGCTGATAGCCCAGACGAGACCTACGAGCAGTACTTC.

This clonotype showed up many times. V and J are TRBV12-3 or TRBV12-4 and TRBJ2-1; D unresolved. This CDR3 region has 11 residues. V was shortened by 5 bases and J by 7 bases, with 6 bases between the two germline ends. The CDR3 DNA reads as TGTGCCAGCAGTAGTGGGAATGAGCAGTTCTTC. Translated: CASSSGNEQFF.

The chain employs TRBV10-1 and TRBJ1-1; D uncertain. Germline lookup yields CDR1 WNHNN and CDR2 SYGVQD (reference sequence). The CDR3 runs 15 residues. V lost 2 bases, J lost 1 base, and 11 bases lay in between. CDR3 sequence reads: CASSERQSPNTEAFF. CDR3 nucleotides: TGCGCCAGCAGTGAGCGGCAGTCACCGAACACTGAAGCTTTCTTT.

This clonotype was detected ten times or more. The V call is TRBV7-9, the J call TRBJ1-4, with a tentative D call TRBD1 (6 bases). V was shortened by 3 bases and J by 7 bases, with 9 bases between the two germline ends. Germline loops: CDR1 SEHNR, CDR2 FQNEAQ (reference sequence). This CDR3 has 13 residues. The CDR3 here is CASSFLDSEKLFF. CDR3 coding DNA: TGTGCCAGCAGCTTCTTGGACAGTGAAAAACTGTTTTTT.

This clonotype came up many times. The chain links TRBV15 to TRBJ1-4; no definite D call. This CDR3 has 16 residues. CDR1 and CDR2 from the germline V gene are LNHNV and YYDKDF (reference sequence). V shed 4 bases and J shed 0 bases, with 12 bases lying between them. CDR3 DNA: TGTGCCACCAGCAAACTCAAGCGAGCAACTAATGAAAAACTGTTTTTT. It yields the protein CATSKLKRATNEKLFF.

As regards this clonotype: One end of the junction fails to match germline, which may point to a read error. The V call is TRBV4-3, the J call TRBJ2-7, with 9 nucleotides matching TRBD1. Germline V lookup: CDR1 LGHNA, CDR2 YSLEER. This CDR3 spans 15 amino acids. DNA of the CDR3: TGCGCCAGCAGCCCCCGACAGGGGGTGGGCAGCGGGGAAGACTTC. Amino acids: CASSPRQGVGSGEDF.

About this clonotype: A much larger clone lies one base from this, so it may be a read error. CDR3 sequence reads: CASSYDARGVSTEAFF. In nucleotides, the CDR3 is TGTGCCAGCAGTTACGATGCACGGGGCGTAAGTACTGAAGCTTTCTTT. The chain carries TRBV6-5 and TRBJ1-1; a possible D gene is TRBD1 (5 bases). Between the trimmed V and J ends, which lost 2 bases and 5 bases, there was a span of 18 bases. CDR3 size: 16 residues. Germline V gives CDR1 MNHEY, CDR2 SVGAGI.

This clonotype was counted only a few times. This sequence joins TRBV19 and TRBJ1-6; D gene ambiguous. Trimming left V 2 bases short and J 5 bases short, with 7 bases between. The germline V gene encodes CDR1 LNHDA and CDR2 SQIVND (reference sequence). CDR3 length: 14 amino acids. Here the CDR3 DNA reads TGTGCCAGTAGTATACGCCAGAATAATTCACCCCTCCACTTT. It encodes CASSIRQNNSPLHF.

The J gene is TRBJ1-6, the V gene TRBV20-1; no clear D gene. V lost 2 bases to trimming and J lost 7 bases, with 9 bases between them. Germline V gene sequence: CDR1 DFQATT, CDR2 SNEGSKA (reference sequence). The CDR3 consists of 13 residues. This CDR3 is CSARRANNSPLHF. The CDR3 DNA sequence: TGCAGTGCTAGAAGGGCCAACAATTCACCCCTCCACTTT.

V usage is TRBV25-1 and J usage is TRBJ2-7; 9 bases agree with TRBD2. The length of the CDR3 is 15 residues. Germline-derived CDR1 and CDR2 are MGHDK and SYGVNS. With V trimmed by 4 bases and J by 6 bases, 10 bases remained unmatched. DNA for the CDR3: TGTGCCAGCAGTGCAGGACTAGCGATAGTGGGCGAGCAGTACTTC. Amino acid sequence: CASSAGLAIVGEQYF.

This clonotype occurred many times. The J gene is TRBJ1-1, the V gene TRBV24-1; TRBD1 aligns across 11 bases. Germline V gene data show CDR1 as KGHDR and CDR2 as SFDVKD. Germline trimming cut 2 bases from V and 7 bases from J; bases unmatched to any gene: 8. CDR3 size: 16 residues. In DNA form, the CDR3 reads TGTGCCACCAGTGATTCCACCGGGACAGGGGGGGGTGAAGCTTTCTTT. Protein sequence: CATSDSTGTGGGEAFF.

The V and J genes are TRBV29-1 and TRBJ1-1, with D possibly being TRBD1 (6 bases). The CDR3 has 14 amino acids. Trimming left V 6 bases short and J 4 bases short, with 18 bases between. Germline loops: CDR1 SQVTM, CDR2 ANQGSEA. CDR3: CSVADTGTVTEAFF. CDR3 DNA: TGCAGCGTAGCTGATACAGGGACGGTCACTGAAGCTTTCTTT.

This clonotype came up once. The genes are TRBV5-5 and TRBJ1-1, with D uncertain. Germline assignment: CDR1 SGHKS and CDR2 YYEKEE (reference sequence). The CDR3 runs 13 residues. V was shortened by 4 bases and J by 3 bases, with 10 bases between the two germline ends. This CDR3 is CASSGGPDTEAFF. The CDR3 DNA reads TGTGCCAGCAGCGGTGGACCCGACACTGAAGCTTTCTTT.

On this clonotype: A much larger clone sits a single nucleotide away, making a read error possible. CDR3 amino acids: CAISLQGESYEQYF. CDR3 coding DNA: TGTGCCATCAGTCTCCAGGGAGAGTCCTACGAGCAGTACTTC. The V gene is TRBV10-3, the J gene TRBJ2-7; either TRBD1 or TRBD2 may supply D (5 bases each). The CDR3 contains 14 residues. The germline V gene has CDR1 ENHRY and CDR2 SYGVKD. Deletions cut 5 bases from V and 1 base from J, with 12 bases between.

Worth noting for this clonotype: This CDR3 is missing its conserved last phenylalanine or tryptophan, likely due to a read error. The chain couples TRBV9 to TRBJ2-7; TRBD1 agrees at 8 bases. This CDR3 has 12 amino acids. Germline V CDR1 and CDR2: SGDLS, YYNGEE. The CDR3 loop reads CASGVQGGEQYL. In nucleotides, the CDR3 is TGTGCCAGCGGCGTACAGGGGGGCGAGCAGTACCTC.

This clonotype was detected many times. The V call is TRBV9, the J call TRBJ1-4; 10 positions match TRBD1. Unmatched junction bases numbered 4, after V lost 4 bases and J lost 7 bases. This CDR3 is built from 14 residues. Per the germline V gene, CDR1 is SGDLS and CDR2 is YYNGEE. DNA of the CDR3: TGTGCCAGCAGCCCGACAGGGGGCCGTGAAAAACTGTTTTTT. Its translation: CASSPTGGREKLFF.